Listed below are T cell receptor beta chains from one sample, sequenced in a study of T cells in Graves' hyperthyroidism and ophthalmopathy. TCRdb analysed the multiplex PCR reads with MiXCR anew, one entry per CDR3 protein. This sample carries nearly 250,000 distinct CDR3 sequences, less than 20% of them seen once, and the ten largest clones take 25% to 30%. The sequencing sample was made of blood. These receptors came from a woman aged 18-29 years with Graves' ophthalmopathy. The CDR3 runs from the conserved cysteine through the conserved F or W. The order of the fields is CDR3 length, clone size, J gene, D gene, V gene, CDR3 protein, CDR3 DNA. D genes are given only for firm matches. Size is stated as how often the clone was seen (once, few, many) or a class if it is expanded.

>10|many|TRBJ1-2|.|TRBV6-1
CASGLMRYTF
TGTGCCAGCGGTTTGATGCGGTACACCTTC
>13|few|TRBJ2-7|.|TRBV27
CASREQVSYEQYF
TGTGCCAGCAGGGAGCAGGTTTCCTACGAGCAGTACTTC
>14|few|TRBJ1-2|TRBD1|TRBV20-1
CSASPGQANYGYTF
TGCAGTGCTAGCCCGGGACAGGCTAACTATGGCTACACCTTC
>17|many|TRBJ2-1|.|TRBV29-1
CSVEAAEHATNFNEQFF
TGCAGCGTTGAGGCGGCGGAGCACGCCACAAACTTCAATGAGCAGTTCTTC
>15|many|TRBJ1-5|.|TRBV19
CASSILGRRNQPQHF
TGTGCCAGTAGTATATTAGGACGGCGCAATCAGCCCCAGCATTTT
>14|many|TRBJ1-1|TRBD1|TRBV9
CASSAGQGETEAFF
TGTGCCAGCAGCGCTGGACAGGGGGAGACTGAAGCTTTCTTT
>19|many|TRBJ2-5|.|TRBV11-2
CASSLDSGSGSFQKETQYF
TGTGCCAGCAGCTTAGACTCAGGGTCAGGATCGTTCCAAAAAGAGACCCAGTACTTC
>15|many|TRBJ1-5|.|TRBV6-2/TRBV6-3
CASSQDRRGNQPQHF
TGTGCCAGCAGTCAGGACAGAAGGGGAAATCAGCCCCAGCATTTT
>14|many|TRBJ2-7|TRBD1|TRBV5-1
CASRDRQGKDEQYF
TGCGCCAGCAGGGACAGACAGGGAAAGGACGAGCAGTACTTC
>17|few|TRBJ2-7|TRBD1|TRBV7-9
CASSPPAGGHITYEQYF
TGTGCCAGCAGCCCCCCGGCAGGGGGCCATATCACATACGAGCAGTACTTC
>15|many|TRBJ2-3|.|TRBV7-2
CASSPLSGITDTQYF
TGTGCCAGCAGCCCCCTCAGCGGAATCACAGATACGCAGTATTTT
>16|once|TRBJ2-3|TRBD1|TRBV7-9
CASSRGTGLTADTQYF
TGTGCCAGCAGCCGAGGGACAGGACTAACGGCAGATACGCAGTATTTT
>13|few|TRBJ2-2|.|TRBV27
CASSLLDRGELFF
TGTGCCAGCAGTTTATTAGACCGCGGGGAGCTGTTTTTT
>12|many|TRBJ2-3|.|TRBV10-3
CAIRGGPDTQYF
TGTGCCATCAGGGGGGGTCCAGATACGCAGTATTTT
>17|many|TRBJ1-2|TRBD1|TRBV6-5
CASSYSYRDRGLAGYTF
TGTGCCAGCAGTTACTCATACCGAGACAGGGGGCTTGCTGGCTACACCTTC
>17|many|TRBJ1-2|TRBD1|TRBV2
CASSERGGQGVYYGYTF
TGTGCCAGCAGTGAAAGAGGAGGACAGGGGGTTTACTATGGCTACACCTTC
>15|many|TRBJ2-5|TRBD1|TRBV27
CASSPTGQGGETQYF
TGTGCCAGCAGTCCGACGGGACAGGGTGGGGAGACCCAGTACTTC